A single sample is the source of the 15 T cell receptor beta chains below, sequenced in a study of blood T cell repertoires in COVID-19. Profiling relied on immunoSEQ multiplex PCR, and the TCRdb table lists in-frame clones only, not all of them. The sample shows about 120,000 clones, about 74% of them seen only once. The material sequenced was peripheral blood. The origin of the receptors is a man in his sixties with acute or convalescent COVID-19.

This chain links TRBV5-8 with TRBJ1-2; possible D gene TRBD1, 5 bases. Looked up from germline, CDR1 is SGHTS and CDR2 is YDEGEE. Trimming took off 4 bases at V and 6 bases at J, with 19 bases between the two ends. There are 15 residues in the CDR3. In nucleotides, the CDR3 is TGTGCCAGCAGCGCAGATAGGGGTCGTTTCGATGGCTACACCTTC. It yields the protein CASSADRGRFDGYTF.

This clone was seen a handful of times. The gene calls are TRBV27 and TRBJ1-1, with D perhaps matching TRBD1 (5 bases). Deletions cut 3 bases from V and 5 bases from J, with 13 bases between. CDR1 and CDR2 from the germline V gene are MNHEY and SMNVEV (reference sequence). This CDR3 contains 14 residues. The CDR3 protein is CASSFGGGGTEAFF. CDR3 coding DNA: TGTGCCAGCAGTTTCGGCGGGGGAGGGACTGAAGCTTTCTTT.

The chain combines TRBV12-3 or TRBV12-4 with TRBJ2-3; 13 bases line up with TRBD2. The ends lost 6 bases at V and 11 bases at J; junction bases unmatched: 5. This CDR3 has 13 amino acids. The CDR3 protein is CASSSGLAGMQYF. The CDR3 nucleotides are TGTGCCAGCAGCTCGGGACTAGCGGGGATGCAGTATTTT.

V and J are TRBV5-1 and TRBJ2-3; possibly TRBD1 for D (6 bases). V was pared by 2 bases and J by 4 bases, with 14 bases between. Germline CDR1 reads SGHRS; CDR2 reads YFSETQ. The CDR3 loop spans 15 amino acids. CDR3: CASSLTTSGADTQYF. In DNA, the CDR3 is TGCGCCAGCAGCTTAACTACCTCAGGGGCAGATACGCAGTATTTT. Looking up the rest from reference TRBV5-1 and TRBJ2-3 gives the full variable domain: KAGVTQTPRYLIKTRGQQVTLSCSPISGHRSVSWYQQTPGQGLQFLFEYFSETQRNKGNFPGRFSGRQFSNSRSEMNVSTLELGDSALYLCASSLTTSGADTQYFGPGTRLTVL.

The V and J genes are TRBV30 and TRBJ1-4, with no clear D. This CDR3 is 11 amino acids long. Germline loops: CDR1 GTSNPN, CDR2 SVGIG (reference sequence). V gave up 2 bases and J gave up 8 bases, with 6 bases separating them. In DNA, the CDR3 is TGTGCCTGGAGTTCGCGCGAAAAACTGTTTTTT. Protein: CAWSSREKLFF. The full variable domain, in which reference TRBV30 and TRBJ1-4 provide the parts outside the CDR3, is SQTIHQWPATLVQPVGSPLSLECTVEGTSNPNLYWYRQAAGRGLQLLFYSVGIGQISSEVPQNLSASRPQDRQFILSSKKLLLSDSGFYLCAWSSREKLFFGSGTQLSVL.

This clone was recorded only once. This chain links TRBV10-1 with TRBJ2-7; D is perhaps TRBD1 (6 bases). V was shortened by 6 bases and J by 5 bases, with 17 bases between the two germline ends. This CDR3 comprises 14 residues. CDR1 and CDR2 (germline): WNHNN, SYGVQD (reference sequence). The chain's CDR3 is CASSRGQSGNEQYF. CDR3 DNA sequence: TGCGCCAGCAGCCGCGGACAGTCTGGCAACGAGCAGTACTTC.

This rearrangement joins TRBV6-5 to TRBJ2-1; D gene unclear. Germline lookup yields CDR1 MNHEY and CDR2 SVGAGI. The V gene lost 0 bases and the J gene lost 8 bases, with 14 bases spanning the gap. This CDR3 is 15 amino acids long. CDR3 DNA sequence: TGTGCCAGCAGTTACTCGTCAACACCTCCCGATGAGCAGTTCTTC. It yields the protein CASSYSSTPPDEQFF.

This clone was found once. The gene calls are TRBV7-3 and TRBJ2-2; the D gene is possibly TRBD2 (5 bases). Trimming removed 8 bases from V and 2 bases from J, with 15 bases in between. CDR3 length: 15 amino acids. The germline V gene has CDR1 SGHTA and CDR2 FQGTGA. CDR3 nucleotides: TGTGCCAGCCCCCCAACGGGGAATAACACCGGGGAGCTGTTTTTT. Its protein is CASPPTGNNTGELFF. Full variable domain (rest looked up from reference TRBV7-3 and TRBJ2-2): GAGVSQTPSNKVTEKGKYVELRCDPISGHTALYWYRQSLGQGPEFLIYFQGTGAADDSGLPNDRFFAVRPEGSVSTLKIQRTERGDSAVYLCASPPTGNNTGELFFGEGSRLTVL.

The J gene is TRBJ1-5, the V gene TRBV2, with 7 bases identical to TRBD1. The CDR3 has 15 amino acids. CDR1 is SNHLY, CDR2 FYNNEI, per germline. V gave up 5 bases and J gave up 2 bases; unmatched junction bases: 6. The CDR3 nucleotides read TGTGCCAGCAGTCAACAGGGGTTGGGCAATCAGCCCCAGCATTTT. It codes for CASSQQGLGNQPQHF.

This clone appeared a few times. This rearrangement joins TRBV27 to TRBJ1-5; 10 bases are shared with TRBD1. The V gene's germline CDR1 is MNHEY and CDR2 SMNVEV (reference sequence). V lost 4 bases and J lost 0; bases outside the gene matches: 15. The CDR3 is 20 residues long. CDR3 in amino acids: CASSSTPPDRGQGSNQPQHF. As DNA, the CDR3 is TGTGCCAGCAGTTCAACACCCCCAGACAGGGGGCAAGGTAGCAATCAGCCCCAGCATTTT.

The J gene is TRBJ1-5, the V gene TRBV19; 9 positions match TRBD1. This CDR3 comprises 16 residues. V dropped 1 base and J dropped 6; count of bases not matched to a gene: 7. Germline loops: CDR1 LNHDA, CDR2 SQIVND (reference sequence). The DNA for the CDR3 is TGTGCCAGTAGTATAGGGGGGACAGGGCTCAGTCAGCCCCAGCATTTT. Translated, it gives CASSIGGTGLSQPQHF.

This sequence joins TRBV13 and TRBJ2-1, with D perhaps TRBD2 (5 bases). Germline V gives CDR1 PRHDT, CDR2 FYEKMQ (reference sequence). Trimming cost V 4 bases and J 0 bases, with 10 bases left between them. The CDR3 covers 15 residues. The CDR3 DNA reads TGTGCCAGCAGCTCGCTGGGAGCCTCCTACAATGAGCAGTTCTTC. This sequence encodes CASSSLGASYNEQFF.

In this sample, this clone turned up a few times. V and J are TRBV7-2 and TRBJ2-5, with D perhaps TRBD2 (5 bases). Trimming stripped 4 bases from V and 0 bases from J, with 9 bases between. Germline values: CDR1 SGHTA, CDR2 FQGNSA. CDR3 length: 14 residues. The CDR3 here is CASSSYGDQETQYF. CDR3 DNA sequence: TGTGCCAGCAGCTCCTACGGGGACCAAGAGACCCAGTACTTC.

The CDR3 nucleotides read TGTGCCAGCAGTGAAAGTTGGAGAGATGAGCAGTTCTTC. As protein: CASSESWRDEQFF. V gene TRBV6-1 combines with J gene TRBJ2-1; D remains ambiguous. The CDR3 loop spans 13 amino acids. Germline lookup yields CDR1 MNHNS and CDR2 SASEGT. V was trimmed by 2 bases and J by 8 bases, leaving 10 bases between them.

This clone was detected a few times. The chain has TRBV15 and TRBJ2-3, with D uncertain. Germline-derived CDR1 and CDR2 are LNHNV and YYDKDF (reference sequence). This CDR3 is built from 17 residues. V was trimmed by 2 bases and J by 0 bases, leaving 15 bases between them. CDR3 residues: CATSRLQGASSTDTQYF. CDR3 bases: TGTGCCACCAGCAGACTTCAAGGAGCATCTAGCACAGATACGCAGTATTTT.